A single T cell receptor beta chain is shown here with its context. Looked up from germline, CDR1 is SGHAT and CDR2 is FQNNGV. This CDR3 is built from 16 residues. Trimming cost V 0 bases and J 0 bases, with 9 bases left between them. The entry originates in a study of blood T cell repertoires in COVID-19. Only in-frame clones appear in the TCRdb table, and some are missing; sequencing was by immunoSEQ multiplex PCR. The sample holds approximately 530,000 clones; about 88% are singletons and the top ten take less than 9.5%. Source material: peripheral blood. This TCR was recovered from a woman in her 50s with COVID-19, enrolled during active disease. V gene TRBV11-2 combines with J gene TRBJ1-3, with unresolved D. The CDR3 DNA reads TGTGCCAGCAGCTTAGATCTTGGCTTCTCTGGAAACACCATATATTTT. Its protein product is CASSLDLGFSGNTIYF.